This T cell receptor beta chain originates from a study of T cells in tuberculosis. The trim removed 5 bases at V and 11 bases at J, leaving 12 bases unmatched. The germline CDR1 and CDR2 sequences are SGHTA and FQGNSA. The CDR3 runs 13 residues. The method was immunoSEQ multiplex PCR; TCRdb's version includes in-frame clones alone and lacks a portion of them. Of tens of thousands of clones in the sample, roughly 90% are singletons; the top ten hold about 7.8%. The source is a donor aged 10-30 years with latent tuberculosis or without tuberculosis infection. Some clones in this sample may be carry-over from other donors' samples. The sequencing sample was made of PBMCs. The chain is built from TRBV7-2 and TRBJ2-7; 7 bases line up with TRBD2. The DNA of the CDR3 is TGTGCCAGCAGCCCGGCGGCGGGGGAGAGGGAGTACTTC. Translation gives CASSPAAGEREYF. Using reference TRBV7-2 and TRBJ2-7 for the parts outside the CDR3, the full variable domain is GAGVSQSPSNKVTEKGKDVELRCDPISGHTALYWYRQSLGQGLEFLIYFQGNSAPDKSGLPSDRFSAERTGGSVSTLTIQRTQQEDSAVYLCASSPAAGEREYFGPGTRLTVT.